The 8 T cell receptor beta chains in this list originate from one sample, sequenced in a study of blood T cell repertoires in COVID-19. The repertoire was sequenced with immunoSEQ multiplex PCR; TCRdb's copy has only in-frame clones and lacks some. This table holds around 150,000 clones, 70% to 90% found once. Sequencing was performed on peripheral blood. The receptors originated from a man aged 60 to 75 with acute or convalescent COVID-19.

The chain carries TRBV7-6 and TRBJ1-4; 9 bases agree with TRBD1. After removal of 1 base from V and 8 bases from J, the junction contained 8 bases not matched to a gene. The CDR3 spans 16 residues. Germline CDR1 reads SGHVS; CDR2 reads FNYEAQ. CDR3 coding DNA: TGTGCCAGCAGCTTAGGGTCCGGGACAGGGAGAGAAAAACTGTTTTTT. Protein product: CASSLGSGTGREKLFF.

This rearrangement joins TRBV11-2 to TRBJ1-1; TRBD1 matches 7 bases. The germline CDR1 and CDR2 sequences are SGHAT and FQNNGV. The CDR3 covers 15 residues. The trim removed 0 bases at V and 11 bases at J, leaving 12 bases unmatched. DNA for the CDR3: TGTGCCAGCAGCTTAGATCTTGTCAGGGGGGTGGAGGCTTTCTTT. Translation gives CASSLDLVRGVEAFF.

The chain couples TRBV18 to TRBJ1-5; the match to TRBD1 covers 8 bases. The CDR3 covers 13 residues. Per germline, CDR1 KGHSH and CDR2 LQKENI. Unmatched junction bases numbered 3, after V lost 6 bases and J lost 5 bases. CDR3 region: CASSGQEDQPQHF. DNA for the CDR3: TGTGCCAGCTCGGGACAGGAAGATCAGCCCCAGCATTTT.

The CDR3 DNA reads as TGTGCCAGTAGTGTCGTCCTAGGACAGGGGGCGGCTCAGCCCCAGCATTTT. It codes for CASSVVLGQGAAQPQHF. The rearrangement joins TRBV19 to TRBJ1-5; 11 bases are a match to TRBD1. V shed 5 bases, J shed 6 bases, and the junction held 12 bases outside the gene matches. This CDR3 contains 17 residues. The germline V gene encodes CDR1 LNHDA and CDR2 SQIVND (reference sequence).

The table lists this clone with a count of one. CDR3 sequence: CASRPGGGIYGYTF. CDR3 DNA sequence: TGTGCCAGCAGACCCGGGGGGGGCATCTATGGCTACACCTTC. The chain carries TRBV6-5 and TRBJ1-2; tentatively, D is TRBD1 (6 bases). Trimming shortened V by 6 bases and J by 4 bases, and 15 bases separated the two germline ends. The CDR3 has 14 residues. The germline V gene encodes CDR1 MNHEY and CDR2 SVGAGI.

CDR3 protein: CASSRRTGGSGNTIYF. The DNA for the CDR3 is TGTGCCAGCAGCCGCCGGACAGGCGGCTCTGGAAACACCATATATTTT. The rearrangement links TRBV3-1 (or the pseudogene TRBV3-2) to TRBJ1-3; 7 nucleotides align to TRBD1. The J segment lost 0 bases and the V segment lost 4 bases, leaving 6 bases of the junction unmatched. CDR3 length: 16 residues. In germline, CDR1 is LGHDT, CDR2 YNNKEL (reference sequence).

The V call is TRBV7-2, the J call TRBJ2-3; D not resolved. The V end lost 1 base, the J end lost 1 base, and 6 bases lay between the germline ends. Germline CDR1 reads SGHTA; CDR2 reads FQGNSA. The CDR3 runs to 14 residues. The DNA of the CDR3 is TGTGCCAGCAGCTTAGACACCCGCACAGATACGCAGTATTTT. It specifies CASSLDTRTDTQYF.

This chain uses TRBV4-3 with TRBJ1-2; D perhaps matches TRBD1 (6 bases). V lost 0 bases, J lost 5 bases, and 22 bases lay in between. Per germline, CDR1 LGHNA and CDR2 YSLEER. The CDR3 runs to 18 residues. CDR3 bases: TGCGCCAGCAGCCAAGAAACGGCCAGGGGCCCTTACTTATATGGCTACACCTTC. Its protein is CASSQETARGPYLYGYTF.